This entry features one T cell receptor beta chain sequence. This record belongs to a study of shared clonotypes between healthy human individuals. Sequenced by immunoSEQ multiplex PCR; TCRdb stores in-frame clones only, minus some. In the table there are around 2.1 million clones, 85% to 95% of which are singletons. This CDR3 comprises 15 residues. Trimming removed 5 bases from V and 0 bases from J, with 8 bases in between. Germline assignment: CDR1 SNHLY and CDR2 FYNNEI. Naive CD8 cells lacked CD45RO, underwent positive selection for CCR7 and left out terminally differentiated effector memory CD45RA+ cells.

The sample taken for sequencing was naive CD8+ T cells from PBMCs. The TCR comes from a man between 18 and 29 years old in good health. Some clones in this sample may be carry-over from other donors' samples. The chain is built from TRBV2 and TRBJ2-6; D unresolved. The chain's CDR3 is CASSQQPSGANVLTF. DNA for the CDR3: TGTGCCAGCAGTCAACAGCCCTCTGGGGCCAACGTCCTGACTTTC.